This T cell receptor (beta chain) came from a study of blood T cell repertoires in COVID-19. This clone was seen a few times. CDR3 length equals 13 residues. CDR1 and CDR2 from the germline V gene are SEHNR and FQNEAQ (reference sequence). V dropped 2 bases and J dropped 8 bases, with 7 bases sitting between them. In the original analysis: For nucleated cells, counts were estimated from reference gene primer amplification. Assay used: immunoSEQ multiplex PCR; TCRdb lists only in-frame clones, some missing. That table is the source of V, J and clone size, and D and trimming were worked out from the DNA. The repertoire holds 110,000 or so clones, with over 75% as singletons.

Input material: peripheral blood. The V call is TRBV7-9, the J call TRBJ1-6; no definite D call. The clonotype was recovered from a man between 45 and 60 years old with acute or convalescent COVID-19. CDR3 protein: CASSLNGDSPLHF. The DNA for the CDR3 is TGTGCCAGCAGCTTAAACGGTGATTCACCCCTCCACTTT.